One and the same sample provided the 22 T cell receptor beta chains below, sequenced in a study of response to subunit inactivated influenza vaccine. Via MiXCR, TCRdb re-called the RT-PCR reads, giving one row per CDR3 protein. The sample lists roughly 650,000 distinct CDR3 sequences, around 16% occurring once. Sequencing was performed on PBMCs from blood, taken roughly 13 days after vaccination. The receptors originated from a man in his fifties or sixties who received an inactivated influenza vaccine.

The chain couples TRBV6-2 or TRBV6-3 to TRBJ2-1, with 11 bases matching TRBD2. V lost 4 bases and J lost 10; bases outside the gene matches: 6. The CDR3 runs 14 residues. The germline CDR1 and CDR2 sequences are MNHEY and SVGEGT. CDR3 sequence reads: CASSSPRLAGEQFF. For the CDR3, the DNA is TGTGCCAGCAGTTCCCCGAGACTAGCGGGAGAGCAGTTCTTC.

Written as DNA, the CDR3 is TGCGCCAGCAGCTTGGATAATCCGTCTAGCGGGCGTTTCACCGGGGAGCTGTTTTTT. Protein sequence: CASSLDNPSSGRFTGELFF. The chain carries TRBV5-1 and TRBJ2-2; 8 positions match TRBD2. The germline V gene encodes CDR1 SGHRS and CDR2 YFSETQ. With 0 bases clipped from V and 4 bases from J, the junction kept 14 bases outside the gene matches. CDR3 length equals 19 residues.

This clonotype was found many times. The gene calls are TRBV20-1 and TRBJ1-5; no reliable D call. Trimming cost V 1 base and J 7 bases, with 11 bases left between them. Germline V lookup: CDR1 DFQATT, CDR2 SNEGSKA (reference sequence). The CDR3 is 13 amino acids. The DNA for the CDR3 is TGCAGTGCTAGAGGAGGCTTGGGGCAGCCCCAGCATTTT. Residues: CSARGGLGQPQHF.

This clonotype was found a few times. The chain is built from TRBV5-1 and TRBJ2-2, with TRBD1 as a possible D gene (5 bases). V lost 0 bases, J lost 7 bases, and 13 bases lay in between. Germline values: CDR1 SGHRS, CDR2 YFSETQ. The CDR3 is 15 residues long. The CDR3 region has the DNA TGCGCCAGCAGCTTGGCATCAGGGCAGAGCGGGGAGCTGTTTTTT. It codes for CASSLASGQSGELFF. The full variable domain, completed using reference TRBV5-1 and TRBJ2-2, is KAGVTQTPRYLIKTRGQQVTLSCSPISGHRSVSWYQQTPGQGLQFLFEYFSETQRNKGNFPGRFSGRQFSNSRSEMNVSTLELGDSALYLCASSLASGQSGELFFGEGSRLTVL.

In this sample, this clonotype turned up many times. The J gene is TRBJ1-4, the V gene TRBV9; D remains ambiguous. The V end lost 3 bases, the J end lost 7 bases, and 7 bases lay between the germline ends. The CDR3 consists of 12 residues. Germline V lookup: CDR1 SGDLS, CDR2 YYNGEE. In nucleotides, the CDR3 is TGTGCCAGCAGCGGGAGTAGTGAAAAACTGTTTTTT. Translation gives CASSGSSEKLFF.

The V gene is TRBV12-3 or TRBV12-4, the J gene TRBJ2-7; D may be TRBD1 (6 bases). This CDR3 has 15 residues. The V end was cut by 5 bases, the J end by 2 bases, with 16 bases between. As DNA, the CDR3 is TGTGCCAGCAGTCGAGCCGACCGGGACACCTACGAGCAGTACTTC. Protein product: CASSRADRDTYEQYF.

This clonotype has ten or more counts. The rearrangement uses TRBV29-1 and TRBJ2-7; D gene unclear. V shed 0 bases and J shed 4 bases, with 7 bases lying between them. This CDR3 contains 12 residues. Germline V lookup: CDR1 SQVTM, CDR2 ANQGSEA. The DNA of the CDR3 is TGCAGCGTTGAAGAAGGGTATTACGAGCAGTACTTC. Translated, it gives CSVEEGYYEQYF.

The chain recombines TRBV11-1 with TRBJ1-1; D not certain. The CDR3 totals 14 residues. In germline, CDR1 is SGHAT, CDR2 FQDESV (reference sequence). V was pared by 0 bases and J by 4 bases, with 9 bases between. CDR3 DNA sequence: TGTGCCAGCAGCTTAGCGGAAGGAAGCACTGAAGCTTTCTTT. Translated, it gives CASSLAEGSTEAFF.

The chain carries TRBV18 and TRBJ2-1; 7 bases match TRBD2. The ends lost 0 bases at V and 5 bases at J; junction bases unmatched: 1. CDR3 length: 14 amino acids. Germline CDR1 is KGHSH and CDR2 is LQKENI. The CDR3 is CASSPPAGNNEQFF. As DNA, the CDR3 is TGTGCCAGCTCACCACCAGCGGGGAACAATGAGCAGTTCTTC.

There are many counts of this clonotype. V usage is TRBV19 and J usage is TRBJ1-1; 7 bases fit TRBD1. CDR3 length equals 12 residues. Germline V gene data show CDR1 as LNHDA and CDR2 as SQIVND (reference sequence). V was pared by 6 bases and J by 5 bases, with 3 bases of the junction left unmatched. The CDR3 coding sequence is TGTGCCAGTAGCGGACAGGTTACTGAAGCTTTCTTT. Translation gives CASSGQVTEAFF.

This clonotype was seen a few times. V is TRBV14 and J is TRBJ2-5, with D unclear. This CDR3 spans 19 amino acids. Trimming pared 1 base from V and 3 bases from J, leaving 24 bases between. Looked up from germline, CDR1 is SGHDN and CDR2 is FVKESK. In DNA, the CDR3 is TGTGCCAGCAGCCAAGGGATGAGGTCGGACGGATTTGTTGAAGAGACCCAGTACTTC. Translating it yields CASSQGMRSDGFVEETQYF.

The J gene is TRBJ2-1, the V gene TRBV24-1; 12 nucleotides align to TRBD2. This CDR3 spans 15 amino acids. Per the germline V gene, CDR1 is KGHDR and CDR2 is SFDVKD. V gave up 4 bases and J gave up 8 bases; unmatched junction bases: 5. The DNA for the CDR3 is TGTGCCACCAGTGACCCTAGCGGGAGGGCCGATGAGCAGTTCTTC. This translates into CATSDPSGRADEQFF.

This clonotype was seen more than once but under ten times. V and J are TRBV4-2 and TRBJ1-6; D not resolved. V was cut by 5 bases and J by 7 bases, with 12 bases left in between. Per the germline V gene, CDR1 is LGHNA and CDR2 is YNFKEQ. CDR3 length: 14 amino acids. The CDR3 DNA reads as TGTGCCAGCAGCTTAAACGCCGGGAATTCACCCCTCCACTTT. Protein sequence: CASSLNAGNSPLHF.

There are a few counts of this clonotype. The J gene is TRBJ1-1, the V gene TRBV5-1; D remains ambiguous. The germline V gene encodes CDR1 SGHRS and CDR2 YFSETQ. Trimming shortened V by 0 bases and J by 2 bases, and 14 bases separated the two germline ends. There are 16 residues in the CDR3. CDR3 loop: CASSLDTGLTNTEAFF. As DNA, the CDR3 is TGCGCCAGCAGCTTGGACACGGGATTGACTAACACTGAAGCTTTCTTT.

The chain recombines TRBV12-3 or TRBV12-4 with TRBJ2-3; 8 bases match TRBD2. CDR3 size: 15 residues. V trimming: 3 bases; J trimming: 3 bases; junction bases outside the gene matches: 5. The CDR3 nucleotides read TGTGCCAGCAGTTTCGCGAGCGGGAGTACAGATACGCAGTATTTT. This translates into CASSFASGSTDTQYF.

V gene TRBV6-2 or TRBV6-3 combines with J gene TRBJ1-2; 7 nucleotides agree with TRBD1. The J segment lost 7 bases and the V segment lost 6 bases, leaving 8 bases of the junction unmatched. The CDR3 is 13 amino acids. Germline CDR1 MNHEY, CDR2 SVGEGT. The CDR3 nucleotides read TGTGCCAGCAGACGACAGGGAGGTTTTGGCTACACCTTC. This translates into CASRRQGGFGYTF.

With respect to this clonotype: A read error may explain this, as a much larger clone is one base away. The chain links TRBV28 to TRBJ2-7, with D possibly TRBD2 on 6 matching bases. Germline assignment: CDR1 MDHEN and CDR2 SYDVKM. The length of the CDR3 is 15 residues. The CDR3 nucleotides read TGTGGCAGCAGTTCCCCCGGGACTGCGTCCTACGAGCAGTACTTC. Protein product: CGSSSPGTASYEQYF.

The rearrangement uses TRBV20-1 and TRBJ2-2; D is ambiguous. The CDR3 is 14 residues long. V was pared by 1 base and J by 2 bases, with 8 bases between. In germline, CDR1 is DFQATT, CDR2 SNEGSKA (reference sequence). As DNA, the CDR3 is TGCAGTGCTAGAGCTACTCCTAACACCGGGGAGCTGTTTTTT. Protein: CSARATPNTGELFF.

The sample holds a few counts of this clonotype. V gene TRBV12-3 or TRBV12-4 combines with J gene TRBJ2-2; D remains ambiguous. The CDR3 covers 14 residues. V was trimmed by 6 bases and J by 1 base, leaving 9 bases between them. CDR3 sequence (DNA): TGTGCCAGCAGAATTACTGGGAACACCGGGGAGCTGTTTTTT. Translating it yields CASRITGNTGELFF.

The chain has TRBV10-3 and TRBJ1-1, with D uncertain. This CDR3 comprises 12 residues. Germline values: CDR1 ENHRY, CDR2 SYGVKD. V was clipped by 7 bases and J by 0 bases, with 6 bases between them. This chain's CDR3 is CAIIELNTEAFF. For the CDR3, the DNA is TGTGCCATCATCGAGTTGAACACTGAAGCTTTCTTT.

This clonotype was seen repeatedly, ten times or more. The chain recombines TRBV6-6 with TRBJ2-1; unclear D gene. The CDR3 is 12 residues long. Trimming shortened V by 2 bases and J by 9 bases, and 8 bases separated the two germline ends. Germline V lookup: CDR1 MNHNY, CDR2 SVGAGI (reference sequence). The CDR3 DNA follows: TGTGCCAGCAGTTACCCCAGCAGTGAGCAGTTCTTC. Its protein is CASSYPSSEQFF.

The CDR3 loop is CASTWRGSETQYF. In DNA, the CDR3 is TGTGCCAGCACCTGGCGGGGGTCAGAGACCCAGTACTTC. V usage is TRBV7-2 and J usage is TRBJ2-5, with TRBD2 identical over 7 bases. The V and J ends lost 7 bases and 4 bases, in that order; junction bases with no gene match: 6. Germline lookup yields CDR1 SGHTA and CDR2 FQGNSA. The CDR3 has 13 residues.